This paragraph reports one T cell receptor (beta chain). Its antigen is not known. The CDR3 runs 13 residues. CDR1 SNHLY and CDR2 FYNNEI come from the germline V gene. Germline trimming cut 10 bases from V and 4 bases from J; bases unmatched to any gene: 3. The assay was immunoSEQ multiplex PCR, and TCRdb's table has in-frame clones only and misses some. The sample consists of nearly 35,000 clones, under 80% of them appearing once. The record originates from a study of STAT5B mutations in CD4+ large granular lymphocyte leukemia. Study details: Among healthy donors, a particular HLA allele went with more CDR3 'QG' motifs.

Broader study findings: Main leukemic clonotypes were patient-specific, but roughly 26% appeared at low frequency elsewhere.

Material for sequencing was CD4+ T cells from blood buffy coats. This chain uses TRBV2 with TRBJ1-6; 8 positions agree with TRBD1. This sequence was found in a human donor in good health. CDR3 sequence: CATRQGYNSPLHF. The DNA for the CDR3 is TGTGCCACGCGACAGGGGTATAATTCACCCCTCCACTTT. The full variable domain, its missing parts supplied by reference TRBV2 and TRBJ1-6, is EPEVTQTPSHQVTQMGQEVILRCVPISNHLYFYWYRQILGQKVEFLVSFYNNEISEKSEIFDDQFSVERPDGSNFTLKIRSTKLEDSAMYFCATRQGYNSPLHFGNGTRLTVT.